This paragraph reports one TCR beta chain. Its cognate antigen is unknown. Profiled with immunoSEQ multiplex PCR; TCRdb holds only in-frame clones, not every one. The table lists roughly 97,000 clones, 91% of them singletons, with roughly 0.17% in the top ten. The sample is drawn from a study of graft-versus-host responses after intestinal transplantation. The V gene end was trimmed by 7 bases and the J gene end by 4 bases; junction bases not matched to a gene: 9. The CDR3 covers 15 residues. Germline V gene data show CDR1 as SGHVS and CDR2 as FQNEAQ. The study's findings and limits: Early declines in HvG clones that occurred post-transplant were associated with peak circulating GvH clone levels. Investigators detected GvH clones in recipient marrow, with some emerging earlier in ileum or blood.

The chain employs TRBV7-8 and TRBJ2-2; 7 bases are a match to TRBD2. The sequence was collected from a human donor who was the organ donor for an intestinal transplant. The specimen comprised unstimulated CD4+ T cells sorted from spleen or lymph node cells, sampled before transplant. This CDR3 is CASIPSGGATGELFF. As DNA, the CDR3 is TGTGCCAGCATACCTAGCGGTGGGGCCACCGGGGAGCTGTTTTTT.